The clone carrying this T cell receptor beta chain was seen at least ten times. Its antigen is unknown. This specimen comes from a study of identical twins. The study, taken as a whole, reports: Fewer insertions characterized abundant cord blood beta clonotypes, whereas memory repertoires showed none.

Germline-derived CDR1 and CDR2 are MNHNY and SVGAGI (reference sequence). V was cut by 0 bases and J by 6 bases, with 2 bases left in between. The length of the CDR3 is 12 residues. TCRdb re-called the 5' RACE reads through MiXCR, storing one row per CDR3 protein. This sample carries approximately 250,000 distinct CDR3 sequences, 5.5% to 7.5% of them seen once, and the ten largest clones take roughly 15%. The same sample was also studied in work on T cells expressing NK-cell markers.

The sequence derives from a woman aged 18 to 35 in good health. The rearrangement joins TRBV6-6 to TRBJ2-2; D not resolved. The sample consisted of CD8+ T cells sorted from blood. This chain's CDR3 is CASSYSPGELFF. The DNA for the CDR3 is TGTGCCAGCAGTTACTCCCCCGGGGAGCTGTTTTTT.